One T cell receptor (beta chain) is described in this entry. Its antigen is not identified. These data belong to a study of glioma-infiltrating T cells. As for the study in general: Glioblastomas were WHO grade IV, sampled at first diagnosis; low-grade were grade II. Dexamethasone exposure before glioma surgery was limited to six or fewer days. Overall study findings and caveats: A blood CDR3 motif signature was depleted in highly divergent patients. Tissue-blood divergence was below expectation in non-neoplastic patients, above in gliomas.

V dropped 6 bases and J dropped 1 base, with 12 bases sitting between them. Germline V gives CDR1 SEHNR, CDR2 FQNEAQ (reference sequence). The CDR3 totals 14 residues. Using RNA template, CDR3s of TCR alpha and beta were amplified with iRepertoire arm-PCR. Via MiXCR, TCRdb re-called the multiplex PCR reads, giving one row per CDR3 protein. The sample holds approximately 400,000 distinct CDR3 sequences, more than 35% seen once. This TCR derives from a human donor with low-grade glioma or glioblastoma, undergoing nonglioma brain surgery, or in good health (not recorded which). The chain has TRBV7-9 and TRBJ1-1, with D possibly being TRBD1 (5 bases). The sample was glioma tissue, nonneoplastic brain tissue, or PBMCs (not recorded which). In DNA, the CDR3 is TGTGCCAGCAGGGGGGAAGTAGAGAACACTGAAGCTTTCTTT. Amino acid sequence: CASRGEVENTEAFF.